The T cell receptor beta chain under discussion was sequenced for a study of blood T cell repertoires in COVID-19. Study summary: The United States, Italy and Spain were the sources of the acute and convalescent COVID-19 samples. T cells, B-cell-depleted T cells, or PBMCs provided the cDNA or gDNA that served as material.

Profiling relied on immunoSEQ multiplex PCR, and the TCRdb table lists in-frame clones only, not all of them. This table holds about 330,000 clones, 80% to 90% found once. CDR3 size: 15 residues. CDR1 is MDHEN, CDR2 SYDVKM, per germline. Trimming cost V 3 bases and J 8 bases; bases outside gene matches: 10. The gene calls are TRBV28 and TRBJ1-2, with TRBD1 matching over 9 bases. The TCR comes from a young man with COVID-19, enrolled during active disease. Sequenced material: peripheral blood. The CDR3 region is CASSLSLGQGGGYTF. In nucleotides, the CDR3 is TGTGCCAGCAGTTTGTCCCTGGGACAGGGTGGCGGCTACACCTTC.